This TCR beta chain came from a study of T cell changes during pregnancy in multiple sclerosis. With V trimmed by 2 bases and J by 1 base, 5 bases remained unmatched. The V gene's germline CDR1 is MNHEY and CDR2 SVGAGI. This CDR3 comprises 16 residues. Sequencing was performed with immunoSEQ multiplex PCR; in TCRdb, only in-frame clones are kept and a portion is missing. Among approximately 70,000 clones listed, around 92% were seen once. The receptor's source is a female donor in good health, enrolled as a control in a pregnancy study. The chain links TRBV6-5 to TRBJ1-1; TRBD1 agrees at 9 bases. Specimen: peripheral blood, collected in the third trimester of pregnancy. CDR3 in amino acids: CASSYGQGFGNTEAFF. In nucleotides, the CDR3 is TGTGCCAGCAGTTACGGACAGGGGTTTGGGAACACTGAAGCTTTCTTT.